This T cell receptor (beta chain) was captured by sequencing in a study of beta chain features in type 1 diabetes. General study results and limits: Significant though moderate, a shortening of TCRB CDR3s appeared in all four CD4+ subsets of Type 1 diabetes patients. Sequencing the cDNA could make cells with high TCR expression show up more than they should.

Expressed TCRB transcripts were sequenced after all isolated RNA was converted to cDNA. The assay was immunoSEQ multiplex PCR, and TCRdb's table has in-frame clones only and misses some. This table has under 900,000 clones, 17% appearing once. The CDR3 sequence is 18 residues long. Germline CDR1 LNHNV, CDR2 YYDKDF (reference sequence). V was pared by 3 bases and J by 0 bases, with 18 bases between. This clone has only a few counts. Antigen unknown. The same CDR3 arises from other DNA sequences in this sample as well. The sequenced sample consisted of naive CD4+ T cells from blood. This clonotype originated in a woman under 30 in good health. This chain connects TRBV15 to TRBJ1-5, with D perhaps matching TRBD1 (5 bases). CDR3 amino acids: CATSRQSGGSYSNQPQHF. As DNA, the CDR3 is TGTGCCACCAGCAGGCAGTCTGGGGGGTCCTATAGCAATCAGCCCCAGCATTTT.